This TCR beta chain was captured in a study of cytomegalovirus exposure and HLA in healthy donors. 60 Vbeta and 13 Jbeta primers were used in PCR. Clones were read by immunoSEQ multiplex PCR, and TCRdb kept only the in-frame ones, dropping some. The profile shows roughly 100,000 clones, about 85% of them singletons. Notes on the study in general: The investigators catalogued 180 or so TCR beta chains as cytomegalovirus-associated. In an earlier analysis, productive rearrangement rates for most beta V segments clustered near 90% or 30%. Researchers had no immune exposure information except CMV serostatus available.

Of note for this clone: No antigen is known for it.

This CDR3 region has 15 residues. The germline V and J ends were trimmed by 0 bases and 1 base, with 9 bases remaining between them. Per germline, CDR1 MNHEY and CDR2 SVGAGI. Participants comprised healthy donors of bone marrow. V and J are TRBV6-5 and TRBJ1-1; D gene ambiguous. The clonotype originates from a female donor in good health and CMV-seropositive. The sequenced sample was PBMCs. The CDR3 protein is CASSYSEWRNTEAFF. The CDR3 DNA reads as TGTGCCAGCAGTTACTCGGAGTGGAGGAACACTGAAGCTTTCTTT.